The sample holds a few counts of the clone carrying this T cell receptor (beta chain). Its antigen is undetermined. Per the germline V gene, CDR1 is DFQATT and CDR2 is SNEGSKA (reference sequence). The CDR3 has 12 amino acids. V was shortened by 6 bases and J by 5 bases, with 11 bases between the two germline ends. The time point is: patch test 1, 2 weeks after DPC sensitization. Treatment meaning: therapeutic diphenylcyclopropenone sensitization with weekly scalp DPC. It was unfractionated whole blood from which total RNA was extracted. TCRdb re-derived calls from the RACE reads in MiXCR, one entry per CDR3 protein. The data hold fewer than 95,000 distinct CDR3 sequences, with roughly 10% observed a single time. This entry belongs to a study of human T cells and chemical hapten exposure. Study-wide points: Expanded TCRs formed significantly more large CDR3 similarity clusters than controls.

The origin of this receptor is a middle-aged man with alopecia areata. Some clones in this sample may be carry-over from other donors' samples. The sample was whole blood, taken in connection with sensitization to the hapten diphenylcyclopropenone (DPC). The chain uses TRBV20-1 and TRBJ1-5, with D possibly TRBD1 on 5 matching bases. CDR3 bases: TGCAGTGCCGGGACCCGATATCAGCCCCAGCATTTT. Translated: CSAGTRYQPQHF.